A single sample is the source of the 25 T cell receptor beta chains below, sequenced in a study of T cell changes during pregnancy in multiple sclerosis. Only in-frame clones appear in the TCRdb table, and some are missing; sequencing was by immunoSEQ multiplex PCR. Of under 35,000 clones listed, about 84% are singletons. Sample: CD8+ T cells from peripheral blood mononuclear cells, taken after pregnancy. The receptor set was obtained from a female donor with multiple sclerosis, enrolled in a pregnancy study.

This chain connects TRBV6-5 to TRBJ2-4, with 8 bases matching TRBD1. CDR1 is MNHEY, CDR2 SVGAGI, per germline. The CDR3 covers 15 residues. Losses at the gene ends were 2 bases for V and 0 bases for J; bases not matched to a gene: 0. The chain's CDR3 is CASSYDRGAKNIQYF. DNA for the CDR3: TGTGCCAGCAGTTACGACAGGGGAGCCAAAAACATTCAGTACTTC.

The chain uses TRBV19 and TRBJ1-2; D ambiguous. Trimming took 3 bases from V and 4 from J, leaving 12 bases between them. The germline gives CDR1 LNHDA, CDR2 SQIVND (reference sequence). The CDR3 runs 14 residues. The CDR3 loop is CASSIDGESYGYTF. CDR3 in DNA: TGTGCCAGTAGTATTGACGGGGAGAGCTATGGCTACACCTTC.

The J gene is TRBJ1-1, the V gene TRBV19; D unresolved. Germline V gives CDR1 LNHDA, CDR2 SQIVND (reference sequence). V was clipped by 5 bases and J by 1 base, with 8 bases between them. The CDR3 runs to 13 residues. The CDR3 spells CASSSGENTEAFF. As DNA, the CDR3 is TGTGCCAGTAGTTCCGGAGAGAACACTGAAGCTTTCTTT.

The chain has TRBV15 and TRBJ2-1; 11 positions match TRBD1. There are 17 residues in the CDR3. Germline V gene sequence: CDR1 LNHNV, CDR2 YYDKDF (reference sequence). Trimming cost V 5 bases and J 5 bases; bases outside gene matches: 11. Here the CDR3 DNA reads TGTGCCACCAGCTCCCATTCCGGGACAGGGGGGAACAATGAGCAGTTCTTC. Protein: CATSSHSGTGGNNEQFF.

This clone was recorded only once. V gene TRBV4-1 combines with J gene TRBJ1-4; D perhaps matches TRBD1 (5 bases). The CDR3 length is 16 residues. The germline V and J ends were trimmed by 3 bases and 6 bases, with 17 bases remaining between them. Germline loops: CDR1 MGHRA, CDR2 YSYEKL. Written as DNA, the CDR3 is TGCGCCAGCAGCCATCGGGACTCCCGAGACGATGAAAAACTGTTTTTT. It yields the protein CASSHRDSRDDEKLFF.

The chain couples TRBV27 to TRBJ2-1; D may be TRBD2 (5 bases). There are 12 residues in the CDR3. Germline V gene lookup returns CDR1 MNHEY and CDR2 SMNVEV (reference sequence). V lost 5 bases to trimming and J lost 7 bases, with 9 bases between them. In DNA, the CDR3 is TGTGCCAGCAGTCCGACGGGGAATGAGCAGTTCTTC. Its translation is CASSPTGNEQFF.

The table lists this clone with a few counts. For the CDR3, the DNA is TGTGCCTGGGATCCCGGACATAGCTATGGCTACACCTTC. It codes for CAWDPGHSYGYTF. The J gene is TRBJ1-2, the V gene TRBV30, with D perhaps matching TRBD1 (5 bases). CDR1 and CDR2 (germline): GTSNPN, SVGIG (reference sequence). The CDR3 sequence is 13 residues long. The germline V and J ends were trimmed by 5 bases and 4 bases, with 14 bases remaining between them. The full variable domain, its missing parts supplied by reference TRBV30 and TRBJ1-2, is SQTIHQWPATLVQPVGSPLSLECTVEGTSNPNLYWYRQAAGRGLQLLFYSVGIGQISSEVPQNLSASRPQDRQFILSSKKLLLSDSGFYLCAWDPGHSYGYTFGSGTRLTVV.

V gene TRBV11-2 combines with J gene TRBJ2-1, with 10 bases matching TRBD1. The J segment lost 10 bases and the V segment lost 0 bases, leaving 6 bases of the junction unmatched. This CDR3 has 15 amino acids. Germline CDR1 and CDR2: SGHAT and FQNNGV. This CDR3 reads CASSLDSRDRGEQFF. As DNA, the CDR3 is TGTGCCAGCAGCTTAGACTCCCGGGACAGGGGCGAGCAGTTCTTC.

This clone was detected once. The chain is built from TRBV6-5 and TRBJ2-6; D possibly corresponds to TRBD1 (5 bases). The V end was cut by 8 bases, the J end by 0 bases, with 8 bases between. The length of the CDR3 is 14 residues. The germline CDR1 and CDR2 sequences are MNHEY and SVGAGI. The DNA for the CDR3 is TGTGCCAGCGGCGACAGCTCTGGGGCCAACGTCCTGACTTTC. This encodes CASGDSSGANVLTF.

The CDR3 DNA reads TGTGCCAGCAGCTTTCGAACCCGGACAGACAACACCGGGGAGCTGTTTTTT. This sequence encodes CASSFRTRTDNTGELFF. V usage is TRBV13 and J usage is TRBJ2-2; D perhaps matches TRBD1 (6 bases). Germline lookup yields CDR1 PRHDT and CDR2 FYEKMQ (reference sequence). This CDR3 region has 17 residues. The V end lost 3 bases, the J end lost 2 bases, and 16 bases lay between the germline ends.

The rearrangement uses TRBV10-3 and TRBJ2-2; D is perhaps TRBD2 (6 bases). This CDR3 comprises 16 residues. The germline V gene has CDR1 ENHRY and CDR2 SYGVKD. Trimming stripped 8 bases from V and 0 bases from J, with 16 bases between. CDR3 residues: CAIGDQGLTNTGELFF. CDR3 nucleotide sequence: TGTGCCATCGGGGATCAGGGACTCACGAACACCGGGGAGCTGTTTTTT.

The chain has TRBV5-4 and TRBJ1-1, with D perhaps TRBD1 (6 bases). Trimming removed 0 bases at V and 1 base at J, with 13 bases between. CDR1 SGHNT and CDR2 YYREEE come from the germline V gene (reference sequence). CDR3 length: 16 residues. This CDR3 is CASSLGLGARNTEAFF. The CDR3 DNA reads TGTGCCAGCAGCTTGGGTCTGGGGGCGAGGAACACTGAAGCTTTCTTT. Looking up the rest from reference TRBV5-4 and TRBJ1-1 gives the full variable domain: ETGVTQSPTHLIKTRGQQVTLRCSSQSGHNTVSWYQQALGQGPQFIFQYYREEENGRGNFPPRFSGLQFPNYSSELNVNALELDDSALYLCASSLGLGARNTEAFFGQGTRLTVV.

The chain uses TRBV7-9 and TRBJ1-2, with D uncertain. The germline V and J ends were trimmed by 1 base and 5 bases, with 17 bases remaining between them. The CDR3 is made up of 16 amino acids. The germline gives CDR1 SEHNR, CDR2 FQNEAQ (reference sequence). Written as DNA, the CDR3 is TGTGCCAGCAGCTTAGAAGGAGGCAGGCGGGAGTATGGCTACACCTTC. Its translation: CASSLEGGRREYGYTF. The variable domain in full, with the rest retrieved from reference TRBV7-9 and TRBJ1-2, is DTGVSQNPRHKITKRGQNVTFRCDPISEHNRLYWYRQTLGQGPEFLTYFQNEAQLEKSRLLSDRFSAERPKGSFSTLEIQRTEQGDSAMYLCASSLEGGRREYGYTFGSGTRLTVV.

This clone was seen just once. The chain links TRBV13 to TRBJ2-7, with D perhaps matching TRBD2 (5 bases). Germline CDR1 is PRHDT and CDR2 is FYEKMQ (reference sequence). V lost 0 bases, J lost 2 bases, and 11 bases lay in between. The CDR3 has 15 amino acids. The CDR3 region has the DNA TGTGCCAGCAGCTTAGGGCGGGTACGGGCCTACGAGCAGTACTTC. It specifies CASSLGRVRAYEQYF.

The V gene is TRBV19, the J gene TRBJ1-2; possible D gene TRBD1, 5 bases. Per the germline V gene, CDR1 is LNHDA and CDR2 is SQIVND (reference sequence). The V end was cut by 6 bases, the J end by 1 base, with 27 bases between. This CDR3 region has 19 residues. The CDR3 loop is CASRTAIAWGDFFNYGYTF. CDR3 in DNA: TGTGCCAGTAGGACCGCGATTGCATGGGGGGACTTTTTTAACTATGGCTACACCTTC. Full variable domain (remainder filled in from reference TRBV19 and TRBJ1-2): DGGITQSPKYLFRKEGQNVTLSCEQNLNHDAMYWYRQDPGQGLRLIYYSQIVNDFQKGDIAEGYSVSREKKESFPLTVTSAQKNPTAFYLCASRTAIAWGDFFNYGYTFGSGTRLTVV.

This clone appeared once. V gene TRBV19 combines with J gene TRBJ2-1; TRBD2 aligns across 12 bases. The CDR3 loop spans 15 amino acids. J lost 10 bases, V lost 4 bases, and 8 bases had no gene match. Per the germline V gene, CDR1 is LNHDA and CDR2 is SQIVND (reference sequence). CDR3 in amino acids: CASSTRTSGAREQFF. Written as DNA, the CDR3 is TGTGCCAGTAGTACCCGGACTAGCGGGGCCCGGGAGCAGTTCTTC.

This clone came up once. The V gene is TRBV9, the J gene TRBJ2-3; TRBD2 matches 9 bases. The junction had 7 bases not matched to a gene; V was cut back by 0 bases and J by 2 bases. The CDR3 length is 17 residues. CDR1 SGDLS and CDR2 YYNGEE come from the germline V gene. CDR3 residues: CASSVGRRGGDTDTQYF. The CDR3 DNA reads TGTGCCAGCAGCGTAGGTCGGCGGGGGGGCGACACAGATACGCAGTATTTT.

In DNA, the CDR3 is TGTGCCAGCAGCCCCGGGACTGGTGGAGATACGCAGTATTTT. Translating it yields CASSPGTGGDTQYF. The chain links TRBV9 to TRBJ2-3, with a weak D call TRBD2 (6 bases). Germline V gene lookup returns CDR1 SGDLS and CDR2 YYNGEE. The CDR3 length is 14 residues. Trimming took off 4 bases at V and 5 bases at J, with 14 bases between the two ends.

The genes are TRBV11-2 and TRBJ2-1, with TRBD2 identical over 11 bases. This CDR3 contains 18 residues. The germline V gene has CDR1 SGHAT and CDR2 FQNNGV. V shed 0 bases, J shed 8 bases, and the junction held 12 bases outside the gene matches. CDR3 residues: CASSLEGGASGGRDEQFF. CDR3 DNA: TGTGCCAGCAGCTTAGAAGGTGGAGCTAGCGGGGGGAGGGATGAGCAGTTCTTC.

The chain joins TRBV28 to TRBJ2-5; D possibly corresponds to TRBD1 (5 bases). Trimming took 5 bases from V and 2 from J, leaving 15 bases between them. CDR1 is MDHEN and CDR2 is SYDVKM in the germline V gene. The CDR3 covers 15 residues. CDR3 nucleotide sequence: TGTGCCAGCAGTCCCACCCGAGACAGACAAGAGACCCAGTACTTC. It translates to CASSPTRDRQETQYF.

V gene TRBV5-8 combines with J gene TRBJ2-7; the D gene is possibly TRBD1 (5 bases). Germline CDR1 SGHTS, CDR2 YDEGEE. Trimming pared 4 bases from V and 4 bases from J, leaving 15 bases between. The CDR3 loop spans 14 amino acids. The CDR3 loop reads CASSIGQATYEQYF. The CDR3 DNA is TGTGCCAGCAGCATAGGACAAGCTACATACGAGCAGTACTTC. Drawing the rest from reference TRBV5-8 and TRBJ2-7, the complete variable domain is EAGVTQSPTHLIKTRGQQATLRCSPISGHTSVYWYQQALGLGLQFLLWYDEGEERNRGNFPPRFSGRQFPNYSSELNVNALELEDSALYLCASSIGQATYEQYFGPGTRLTVT.

CDR3 in DNA: TGCGCCAGCAGCCCTTTCAGCAGGGTCGGCTACAATGAGCAGTTCTTC. Translation: CASSPFSRVGYNEQFF. The chain employs TRBV4-3 and TRBJ2-1, with a possible D match to TRBD1 (5 bases). Germline loops: CDR1 LGHNA, CDR2 YSLEER. The CDR3 is 16 residues long. V was trimmed by 4 bases and J by 3 bases, leaving 16 bases between them.

DNA of the CDR3: TGTGCCAGCAGCTTTGGCGGCGATGGCTACACCTTC. It translates to CASSFGGDGYTF. The V gene is TRBV12-1, the J gene TRBJ1-2. TRBV12-1 is annotated as a pseudogene. The CDR3 is 12 residues long.

This clone showed up just a few times. The chain links TRBV6-4 to TRBJ2-2; a weak D match, TRBD2 (5 bases). The CDR3 covers 15 residues. Looked up from germline, CDR1 is MRHNA and CDR2 is SNTAGT. The ends were cut back, 4 bases at V and 0 bases at J, with 9 bases in the middle. CDR3 in DNA: TGTGCCAGCAGTGCAAGCGGATCGAACACCGGGGAGCTGTTTTTT. Translated: CASSASGSNTGELFF.

The gene calls are TRBV6-1 and TRBJ2-1, with a possible D match to TRBD2 (6 bases). The CDR3 has 13 residues. In germline, CDR1 is MNHNS, CDR2 SASEGT. Deletions cut 5 bases from V and 6 bases from J, with 11 bases between. This chain's CDR3 is CASSFLASNEQFF. The DNA for the CDR3 is TGTGCCAGCAGTTTCCTAGCGTCCAATGAGCAGTTCTTC.